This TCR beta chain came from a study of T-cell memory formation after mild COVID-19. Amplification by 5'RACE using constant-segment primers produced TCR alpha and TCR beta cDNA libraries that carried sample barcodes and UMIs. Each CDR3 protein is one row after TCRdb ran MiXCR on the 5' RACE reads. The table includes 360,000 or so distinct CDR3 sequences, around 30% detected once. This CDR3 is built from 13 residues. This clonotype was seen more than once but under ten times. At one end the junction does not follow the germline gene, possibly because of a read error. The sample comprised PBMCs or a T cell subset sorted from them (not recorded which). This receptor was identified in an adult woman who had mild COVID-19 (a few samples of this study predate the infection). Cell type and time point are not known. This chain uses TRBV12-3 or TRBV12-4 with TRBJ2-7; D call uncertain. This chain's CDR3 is CASSLDLELPILW. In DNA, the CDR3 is TGTGCCAGCAGTCTGGACCTGGAGTTACCAATTCTCTGG.